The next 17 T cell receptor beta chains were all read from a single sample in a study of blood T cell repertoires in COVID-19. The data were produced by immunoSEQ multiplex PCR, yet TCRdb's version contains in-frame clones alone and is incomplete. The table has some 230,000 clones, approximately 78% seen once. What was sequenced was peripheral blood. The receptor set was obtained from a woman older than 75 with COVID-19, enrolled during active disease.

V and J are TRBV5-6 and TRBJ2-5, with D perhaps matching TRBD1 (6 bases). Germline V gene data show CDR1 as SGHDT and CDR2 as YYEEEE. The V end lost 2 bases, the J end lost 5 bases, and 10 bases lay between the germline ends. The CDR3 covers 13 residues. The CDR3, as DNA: TGTGCCAGCAGCTTAGGGGGAAGGGAGACCCAGTACTTC. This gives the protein CASSLGGRETQYF. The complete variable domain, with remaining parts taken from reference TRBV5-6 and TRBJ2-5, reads DAGVTQSPTHLIKTRGQQVTLRCSPKSGHDTVSWYQQALGQGPQFIFQYYEEEERQRGNFPDRFSGHQFPNYSSELNVNALLLGDSALYLCASSLGGRETQYFGPGTRLLVL.

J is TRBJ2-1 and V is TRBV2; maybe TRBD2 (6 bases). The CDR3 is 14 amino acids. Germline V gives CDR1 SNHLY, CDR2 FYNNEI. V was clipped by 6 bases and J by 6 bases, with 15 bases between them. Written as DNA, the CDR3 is TGTGCCAGCAGGGGCCGTTCGACTAGCAATGAGCAGTTCTTC. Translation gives CASRGRSTSNEQFF. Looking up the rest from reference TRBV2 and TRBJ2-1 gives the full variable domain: EPEVTQTPSHQVTQMGQEVILRCVPISNHLYFYWYRQILGQKVEFLVSFYNNEISEKSEIFDDQFSVERPDGSNFTLKIRSTKLEDSAMYFCASRGRSTSNEQFFGPGTRLTVL.

CDR3 loop: CASSLRDRGRNQPQHF. Written as DNA, the CDR3 is TGTGCCAGCAGCTTGCGGGACAGGGGTAGGAATCAGCCCCAGCATTTT. This chain uses TRBV5-8 with TRBJ1-5, with 10 positions matching TRBD1. The germline CDR1 and CDR2 sequences are SGHTS and YDEGEE. This CDR3 is 16 amino acids long. Trimming cost V 1 base and J 4 bases; bases outside gene matches: 5.

Here the CDR3 reads CASSLGSANEQFF. In DNA form, the CDR3 reads TGCGCCAGCAGCTTGGGTAGCGCCAATGAGCAGTTCTTC. The V and J genes are TRBV5-1 and TRBJ2-1, with a tentative D call TRBD2 (5 bases). This CDR3 has 13 amino acids. V was cut by 0 bases and J by 6 bases, with 7 bases left in between. Germline V gene lookup returns CDR1 SGHRS and CDR2 YFSETQ.

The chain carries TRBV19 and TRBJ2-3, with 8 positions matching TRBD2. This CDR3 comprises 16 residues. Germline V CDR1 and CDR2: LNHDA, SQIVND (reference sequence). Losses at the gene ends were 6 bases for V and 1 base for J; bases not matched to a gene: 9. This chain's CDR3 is CASSHTRGGGTDTQYF. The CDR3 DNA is TGTGCCAGTAGCCACACACGGGGGGGCGGCACAGATACGCAGTATTTT.

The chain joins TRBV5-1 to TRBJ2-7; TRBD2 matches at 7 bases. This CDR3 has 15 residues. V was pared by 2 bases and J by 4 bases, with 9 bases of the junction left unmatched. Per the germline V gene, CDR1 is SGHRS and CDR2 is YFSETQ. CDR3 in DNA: TGCGCCAGCAGCTTCATTGCGGGAGTTGGGTACGAGCAGTACTTC. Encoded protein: CASSFIAGVGYEQYF.

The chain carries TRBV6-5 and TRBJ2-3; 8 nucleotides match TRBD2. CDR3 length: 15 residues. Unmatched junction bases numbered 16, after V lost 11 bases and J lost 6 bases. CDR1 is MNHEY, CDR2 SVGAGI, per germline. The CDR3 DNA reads TGTGCCCCCAGCGCCAGTAGCGGGGAATGGGATACGCAGTATTTT. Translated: CAPSASSGEWDTQYF.

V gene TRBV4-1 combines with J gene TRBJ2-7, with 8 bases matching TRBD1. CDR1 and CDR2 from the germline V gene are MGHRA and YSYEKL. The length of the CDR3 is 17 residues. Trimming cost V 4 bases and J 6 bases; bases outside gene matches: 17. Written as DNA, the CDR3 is TGCGCCAGCAGCCCCGCTCTCCTCCGGGACAGGCCCTTCGAGCAGTACTTC. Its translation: CASSPALLRDRPFEQYF.

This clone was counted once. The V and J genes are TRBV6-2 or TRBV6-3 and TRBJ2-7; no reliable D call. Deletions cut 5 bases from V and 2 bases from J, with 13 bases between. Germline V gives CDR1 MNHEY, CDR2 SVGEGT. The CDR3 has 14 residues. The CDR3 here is CASSPTPVAYEQYF. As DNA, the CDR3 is TGTGCCAGCAGTCCGACACCCGTTGCCTACGAGCAGTACTTC.

The CDR3 here is CASSQASSVAYEQYF. The CDR3 nucleotides read TGTGCCAGCAGCCAAGCCTCGTCGGTCGCCTACGAGCAGTACTTC. This chain links TRBV3-1 (or the pseudogene TRBV3-2) with TRBJ2-7; D gene unclear. V was trimmed by 1 base and J by 2 bases, leaving 12 bases between them. The CDR3 loop spans 15 amino acids. The germline gives CDR1 LGHDT, CDR2 YNNKEL (reference sequence).

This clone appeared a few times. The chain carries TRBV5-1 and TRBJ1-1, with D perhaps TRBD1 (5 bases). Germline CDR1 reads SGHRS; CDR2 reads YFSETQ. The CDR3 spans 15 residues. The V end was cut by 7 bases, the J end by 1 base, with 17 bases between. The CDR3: CASSFRGRENTEAFF. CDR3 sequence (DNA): TGCGCCAGCTCTTTTAGGGGCAGGGAGAACACTGAAGCTTTCTTT. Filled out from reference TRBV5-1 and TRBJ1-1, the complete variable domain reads KAGVTQTPRYLIKTRGQQVTLSCSPISGHRSVSWYQQTPGQGLQFLFEYFSETQRNKGNFPGRFSGRQFSNSRSEMNVSTLELGDSALYLCASSFRGRENTEAFFGQGTRLTVV.

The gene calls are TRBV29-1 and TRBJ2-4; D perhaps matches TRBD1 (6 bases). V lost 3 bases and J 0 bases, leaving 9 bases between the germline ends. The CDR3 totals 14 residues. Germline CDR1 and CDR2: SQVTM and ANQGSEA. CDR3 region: CSVDTGRAKNIQYF. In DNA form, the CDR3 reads TGCAGCGTTGACACAGGGAGAGCCAAAAACATTCAGTACTTC.

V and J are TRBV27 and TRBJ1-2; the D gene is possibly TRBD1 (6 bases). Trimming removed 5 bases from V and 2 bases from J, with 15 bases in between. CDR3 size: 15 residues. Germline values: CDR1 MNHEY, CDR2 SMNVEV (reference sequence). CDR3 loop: CASSTLWQGNYGYTF. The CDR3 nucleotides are TGTGCCAGCAGTACCCTCTGGCAGGGGAACTATGGCTACACCTTC.

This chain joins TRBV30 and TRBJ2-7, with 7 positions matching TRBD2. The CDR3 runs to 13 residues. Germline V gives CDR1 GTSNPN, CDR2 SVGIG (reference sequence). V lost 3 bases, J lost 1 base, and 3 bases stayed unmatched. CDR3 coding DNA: TGTGCCTGGAGAGCTAGCGGTTCCTACGAGCAGTACTTC. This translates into CAWRASGSYEQYF.

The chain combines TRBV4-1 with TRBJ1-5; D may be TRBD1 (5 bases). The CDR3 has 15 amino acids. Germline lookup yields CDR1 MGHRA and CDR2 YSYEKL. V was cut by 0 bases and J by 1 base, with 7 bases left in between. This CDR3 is CASSQDRESNQPQHF. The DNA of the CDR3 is TGCGCCAGCAGCCAAGACAGGGAAAGCAATCAGCCCCAGCATTTT.

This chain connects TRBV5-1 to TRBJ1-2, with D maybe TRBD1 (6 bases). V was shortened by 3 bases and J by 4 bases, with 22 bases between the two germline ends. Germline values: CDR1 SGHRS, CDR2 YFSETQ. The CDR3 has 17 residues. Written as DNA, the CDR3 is TGCGCCAGCAGCTCGCCGGATTCTGTCGACAGGAGCTATGGCTACACCTTC. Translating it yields CASSSPDSVDRSYGYTF.

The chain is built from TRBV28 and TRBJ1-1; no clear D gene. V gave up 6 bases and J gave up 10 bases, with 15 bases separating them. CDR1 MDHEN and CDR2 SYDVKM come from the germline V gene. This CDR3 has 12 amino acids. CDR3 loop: CASSSGRKGAFF. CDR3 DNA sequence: TGTGCCAGCAGCTCCGGGAGGAAGGGAGCTTTCTTT.